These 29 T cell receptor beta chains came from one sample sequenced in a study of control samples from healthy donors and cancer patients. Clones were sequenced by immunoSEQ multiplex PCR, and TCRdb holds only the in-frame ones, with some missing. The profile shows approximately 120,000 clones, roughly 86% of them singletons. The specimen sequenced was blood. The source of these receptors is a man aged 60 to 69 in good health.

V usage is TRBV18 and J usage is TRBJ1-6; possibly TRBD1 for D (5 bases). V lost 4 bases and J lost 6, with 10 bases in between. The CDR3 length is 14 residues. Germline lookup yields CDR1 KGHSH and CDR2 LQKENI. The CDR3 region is CASSQGGGNSPLHF. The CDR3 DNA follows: TGTGCCAGCTCACAGGGTGGGGGTAATTCACCCCTCCACTTT.

The CDR3 protein is CASSQDQQIYGYTF. The DNA of the CDR3 is TGTGCCAGCAGCCAAGATCAACAGATCTATGGCTACACCTTC. The V call is TRBV3-1 (or the pseudogene TRBV3-2), the J call TRBJ1-2; D call uncertain. The germline V gene encodes CDR1 LGHDT and CDR2 YNNKEL (reference sequence). This CDR3 comprises 14 residues. Trimming removed 0 bases at V and 4 bases at J, with 9 bases between.

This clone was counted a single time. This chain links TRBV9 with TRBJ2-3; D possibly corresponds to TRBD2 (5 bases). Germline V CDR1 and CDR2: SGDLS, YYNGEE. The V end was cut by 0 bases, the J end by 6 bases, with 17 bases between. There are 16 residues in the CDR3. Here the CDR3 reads CASSVADSRSGDTQYF. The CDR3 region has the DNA TGTGCCAGCAGCGTAGCGGACTCCCGATCGGGGGATACGCAGTATTTT.

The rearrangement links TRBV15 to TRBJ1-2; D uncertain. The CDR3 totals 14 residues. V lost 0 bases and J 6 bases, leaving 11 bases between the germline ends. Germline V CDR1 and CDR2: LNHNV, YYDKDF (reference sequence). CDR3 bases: TGTGCCACCAGCAGAGATCTCCTAGGGAATGGCTACACCTTC. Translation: CATSRDLLGNGYTF.

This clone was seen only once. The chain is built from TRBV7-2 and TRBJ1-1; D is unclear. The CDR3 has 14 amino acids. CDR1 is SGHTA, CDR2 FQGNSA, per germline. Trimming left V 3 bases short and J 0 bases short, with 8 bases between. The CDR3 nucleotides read TGTGCCAGCAGCTTCGGCAGCATGAACACTGAAGCTTTCTTT. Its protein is CASSFGSMNTEAFF.

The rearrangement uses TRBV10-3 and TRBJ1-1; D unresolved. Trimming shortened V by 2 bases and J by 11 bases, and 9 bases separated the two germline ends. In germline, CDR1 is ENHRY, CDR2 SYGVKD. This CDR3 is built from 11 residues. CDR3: CAISEGLGAFF. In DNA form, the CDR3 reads TGTGCCATCAGTGAGGGCCTGGGGGCTTTCTTT.

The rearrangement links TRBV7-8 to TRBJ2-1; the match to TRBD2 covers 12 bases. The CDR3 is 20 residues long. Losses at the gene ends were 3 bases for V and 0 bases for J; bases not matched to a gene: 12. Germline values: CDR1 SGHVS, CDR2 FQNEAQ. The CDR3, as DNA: TGTGCCAGCAGCTTCGACCTCAGACTAGCGGGGGAGCACTCCTACAATGAGCAGTTCTTC. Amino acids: CASSFDLRLAGEHSYNEQFF. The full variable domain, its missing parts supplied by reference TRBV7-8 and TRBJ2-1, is GAGVSQSPRYKVAKRGQDVALRCDPISGHVSLFWYQQALGQGPEFLTYFQNEAQLDKSGLPSDRFFAERPEGSVSTLKIQRTQQEDSAVYLCASSFDLRLAGEHSYNEQFFGPGTRLTVL.

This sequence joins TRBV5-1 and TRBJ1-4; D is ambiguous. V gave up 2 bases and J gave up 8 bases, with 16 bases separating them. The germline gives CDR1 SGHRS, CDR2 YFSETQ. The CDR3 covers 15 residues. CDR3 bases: TGCGCCAGCAGCTTTTCTTCCCTGACGGGAGAAAAACTGTTTTTT. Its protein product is CASSFSSLTGEKLFF.

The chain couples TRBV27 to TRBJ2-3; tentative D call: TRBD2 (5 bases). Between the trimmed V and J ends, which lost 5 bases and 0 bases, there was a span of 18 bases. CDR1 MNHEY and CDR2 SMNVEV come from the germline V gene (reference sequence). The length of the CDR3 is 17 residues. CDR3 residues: CASSPWRSPSSTDTQYF. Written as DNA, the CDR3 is TGTGCCAGCAGTCCCTGGAGGTCACCCTCTAGCACAGATACGCAGTATTTT.

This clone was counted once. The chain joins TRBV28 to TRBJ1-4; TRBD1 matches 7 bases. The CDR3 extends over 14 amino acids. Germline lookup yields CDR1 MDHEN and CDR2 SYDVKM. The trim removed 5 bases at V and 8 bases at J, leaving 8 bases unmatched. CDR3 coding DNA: TGTGCCAGCAGTACGCAACCGGGACAGGAAAAACTGTTTTTT. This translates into CASSTQPGQEKLFF.

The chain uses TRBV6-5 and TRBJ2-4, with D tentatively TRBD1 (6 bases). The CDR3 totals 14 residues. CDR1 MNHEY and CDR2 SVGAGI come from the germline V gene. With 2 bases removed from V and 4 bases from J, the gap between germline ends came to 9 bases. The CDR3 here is CASSYNGQKNIQYF. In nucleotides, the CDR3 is TGTGCCAGCAGTTACAACGGACAGAAAAACATTCAGTACTTC.

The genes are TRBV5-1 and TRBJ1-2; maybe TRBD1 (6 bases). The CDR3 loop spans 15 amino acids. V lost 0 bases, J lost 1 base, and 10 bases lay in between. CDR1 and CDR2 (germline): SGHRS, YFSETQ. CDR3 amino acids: CASSLAGHFNYGYTF. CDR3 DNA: TGCGCCAGCAGCTTGGCGGGACACTTTAACTATGGCTACACCTTC.

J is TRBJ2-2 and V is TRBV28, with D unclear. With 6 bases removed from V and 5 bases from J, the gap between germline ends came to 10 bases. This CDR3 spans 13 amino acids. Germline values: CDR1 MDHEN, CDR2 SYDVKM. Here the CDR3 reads CASRYTETGELFF. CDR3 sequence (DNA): TGTGCCAGCAGATACACAGAGACCGGGGAGCTGTTTTTT.

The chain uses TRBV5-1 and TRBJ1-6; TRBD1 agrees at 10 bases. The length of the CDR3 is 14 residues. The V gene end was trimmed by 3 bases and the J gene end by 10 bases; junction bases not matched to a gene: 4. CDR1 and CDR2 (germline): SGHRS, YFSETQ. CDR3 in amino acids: CASSSGTGESPLHF. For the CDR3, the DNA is TGCGCCAGCAGCTCCGGGACAGGGGAATCACCCCTCCACTTT.

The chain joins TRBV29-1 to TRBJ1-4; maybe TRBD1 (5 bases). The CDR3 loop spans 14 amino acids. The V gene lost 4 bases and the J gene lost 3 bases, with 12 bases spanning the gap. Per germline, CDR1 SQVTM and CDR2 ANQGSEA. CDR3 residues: CSVVLPGPNEKLFF. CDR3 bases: TGCAGCGTTGTCCTCCCAGGGCCTAATGAAAAACTGTTTTTT.

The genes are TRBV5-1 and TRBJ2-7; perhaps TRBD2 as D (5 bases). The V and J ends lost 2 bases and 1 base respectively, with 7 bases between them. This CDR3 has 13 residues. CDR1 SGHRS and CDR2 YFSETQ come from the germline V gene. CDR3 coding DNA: TGCGCCAGCAGCTTAGACTATTCCTACGAGCAGTACTTC. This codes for CASSLDYSYEQYF.

The CDR3 here is CASSLWDRNNSPLHF. DNA of the CDR3: TGTGCCAGCAGTCTCTGGGACAGGAATAATTCACCCCTCCACTTT. V usage is TRBV27 and J usage is TRBJ1-6, with TRBD1 identical over 8 bases. CDR1 is MNHEY and CDR2 is SMNVEV in the germline V gene (reference sequence). V was pared by 5 bases and J by 5 bases, with 5 bases of the junction left unmatched. The CDR3 has 15 amino acids.

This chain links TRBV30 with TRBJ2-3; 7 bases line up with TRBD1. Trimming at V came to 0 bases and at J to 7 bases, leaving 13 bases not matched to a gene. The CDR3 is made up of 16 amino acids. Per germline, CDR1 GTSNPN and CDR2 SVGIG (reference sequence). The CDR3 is CAWSVPGRGSLNTQYF. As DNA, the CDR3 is TGTGCCTGGAGTGTACCGGGCAGGGGGAGTCTAAATACGCAGTATTTT.

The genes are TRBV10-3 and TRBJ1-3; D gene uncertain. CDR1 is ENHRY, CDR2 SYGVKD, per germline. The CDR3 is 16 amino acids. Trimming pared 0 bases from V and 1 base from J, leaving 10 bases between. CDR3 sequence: CAISESLQRSGNTIYF. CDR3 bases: TGTGCCATCAGTGAGTCCCTACAGAGGTCTGGAAACACCATATATTTT.

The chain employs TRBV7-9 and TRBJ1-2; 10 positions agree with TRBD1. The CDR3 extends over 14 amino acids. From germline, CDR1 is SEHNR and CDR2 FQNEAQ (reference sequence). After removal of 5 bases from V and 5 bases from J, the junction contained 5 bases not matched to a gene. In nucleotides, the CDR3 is TGTGCCAGCAGCACACCGGACAGGGGGTATGGCTACACCTTC. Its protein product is CASSTPDRGYGYTF.

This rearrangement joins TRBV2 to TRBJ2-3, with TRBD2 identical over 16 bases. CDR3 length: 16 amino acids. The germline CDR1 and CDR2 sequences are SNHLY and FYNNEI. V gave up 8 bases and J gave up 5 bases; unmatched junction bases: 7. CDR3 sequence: CASRGTSGGAGDTQYF. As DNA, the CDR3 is TGTGCCAGCCGCGGGACTAGCGGGGGGGCCGGAGATACGCAGTATTTT.

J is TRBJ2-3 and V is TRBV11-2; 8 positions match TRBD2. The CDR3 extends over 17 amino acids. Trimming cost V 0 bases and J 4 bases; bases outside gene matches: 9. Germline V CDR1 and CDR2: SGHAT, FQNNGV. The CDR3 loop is CASSLDRLAGRADTQYF. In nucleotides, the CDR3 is TGTGCCAGCAGCTTAGATCGGCTAGCGGGTAGGGCAGATACGCAGTATTTT.

The CDR3 reads CASSPGTSGGAGFF. The CDR3, as DNA: TGCGCCAGCAGCCCCGGGACTAGCGGGGGGGCCGGTTTCTTC. The chain has TRBV5-1 and TRBJ2-1, with TRBD2 matching 16 bases. With V trimmed by 4 bases and J by 16 bases, 8 bases remained unmatched. The CDR3 extends over 14 amino acids. CDR1 SGHRS and CDR2 YFSETQ come from the germline V gene.

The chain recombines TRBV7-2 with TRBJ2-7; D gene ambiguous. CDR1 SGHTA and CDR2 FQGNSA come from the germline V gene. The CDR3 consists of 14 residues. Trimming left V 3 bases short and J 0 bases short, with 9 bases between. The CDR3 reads CASSFDTSSYEQYF. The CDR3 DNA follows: TGTGCCAGCAGCTTCGACACGAGCTCCTACGAGCAGTACTTC.

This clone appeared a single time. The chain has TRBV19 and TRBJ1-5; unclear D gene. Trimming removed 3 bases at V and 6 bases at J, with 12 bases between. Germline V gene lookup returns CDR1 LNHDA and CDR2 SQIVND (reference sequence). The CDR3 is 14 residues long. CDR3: CASSMTRHGQPQHF. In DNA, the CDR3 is TGTGCCAGTAGTATGACCCGGCACGGTCAGCCCCAGCATTTT.

CDR3 sequence reads: CASRSDRVTYEQYF. The CDR3 coding sequence is TGCGCCAGCAGATCAGACAGGGTCACCTACGAGCAGTACTTC. The chain joins TRBV10-2 to TRBJ2-7; 7 bases line up with TRBD1. The germline CDR1 and CDR2 sequences are WSHSY and SAAADI. Unmatched junction bases numbered 7, after V lost 6 bases and J lost 2 bases. The CDR3 extends over 14 amino acids.

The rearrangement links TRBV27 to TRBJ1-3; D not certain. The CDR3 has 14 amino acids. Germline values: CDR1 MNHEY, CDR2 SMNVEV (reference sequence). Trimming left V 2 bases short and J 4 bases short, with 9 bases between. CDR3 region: CASSLRSAGNTIYF. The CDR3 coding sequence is TGTGCCAGCAGTTTAAGATCGGCGGGAAACACCATATATTTT.

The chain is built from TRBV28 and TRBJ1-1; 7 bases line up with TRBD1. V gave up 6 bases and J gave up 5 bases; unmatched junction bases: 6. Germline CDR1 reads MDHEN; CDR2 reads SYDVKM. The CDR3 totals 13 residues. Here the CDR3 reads CASRKQGWTEAFF. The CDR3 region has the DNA TGTGCCAGCAGAAAACAGGGGTGGACTGAAGCTTTCTTT.

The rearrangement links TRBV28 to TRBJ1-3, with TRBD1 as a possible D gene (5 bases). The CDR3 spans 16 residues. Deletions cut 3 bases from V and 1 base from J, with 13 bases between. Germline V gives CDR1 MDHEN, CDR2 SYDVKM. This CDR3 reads CASSFLDSLSGNTIYF. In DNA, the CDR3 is TGTGCCAGCAGTTTTCTCGACAGTCTATCTGGAAACACCATATATTTT.